This TCR beta chain came from a study of beta chain features in type 1 diabetes. Background on the study: The patient and healthy donor groups were comparable for age, gender and cell yields. Study conclusions and caveats: The study found that naive, central memory and Treg TCRB repertoires appeared more similar in patients than in healthy donors.

Expressed TCRB transcripts were sequenced, since all the RNA that had been isolated was reverse transcribed. About 3.57 million reads, on average, came from each naive, central memory and regulatory T cell sample. The assay was immunoSEQ multiplex PCR, and TCRdb's table has in-frame clones only and misses some. The sample holds approximately 380,000 clones, around 15% seen once. Donors contributed one heparinised blood draw apiece, averaging approximately 0.12 L. As concerns this clone: What it recognizes is unknown.

Trimming shortened V by 0 bases and J by 0 bases, and 9 bases separated the two germline ends. The CDR3 spans 15 residues. Per germline, CDR1 GTSNPN and CDR2 SVGIG (reference sequence). The chain couples TRBV30 to TRBJ2-1, with D possibly being TRBD1 (5 bases). This TCR was recovered from a woman younger than 30 in good health. The sample was naive CD4+ T cells from blood. CDR3 loop: CAWSVGVSSYNEQFF. The CDR3 DNA sequence: TGTGCCTGGAGTGTAGGGGTAAGCTCCTACAATGAGCAGTTCTTC.